The T cell receptor beta chain described here comes from a study of T cells after yellow fever vaccination. V trimming: 4 bases; J trimming: 3 bases; junction bases outside the gene matches: 15. The CDR3 sequence is 18 residues long. The germline V gene has CDR1 SEHNR and CDR2 FQNEAQ (reference sequence). TCRdb analysed the 5' RACE reads with MiXCR anew, one entry per CDR3 protein. The sample includes 65,000 to 90,000 distinct CDR3 sequences, about an eighth of them seen just once. Source: CD8+ T cells not binding an NS4B(214-222) dextramer, sorted from PBMCs, taken approximately 22 days after the first yellow fever vaccination. This TCR was sampled from a man in his late teens or twenties who received the YFV17D yellow fever vaccine. The chain couples TRBV7-9 to TRBJ1-2; 9 bases are a match to TRBD1. CDR3 amino acids: CASSSLAPGDRADYGYTF. The CDR3 DNA sequence: TGTGCCAGCAGCTCTTTAGCCCCCGGGGACAGGGCGGACTATGGCTACACCTTC. Combining the CDR3 with reference TRBV7-9 and TRBJ1-2 gives the whole variable domain DTGVSQNPRHKITKRGQNVTFRCDPISEHNRLYWYRQTLGQGPEFLTYFQNEAQLEKSRLLSDRFSAERPKGSFSTLEIQRTEQGDSAMYLCASSSLAPGDRADYGYTFGSGTRLTVV.